This TCR beta chain was recorded in a study of B cell selection in AIRE deficiency. General observations from the study: Shared Treg sequences had shorter CDR3s, biased toward rearrangements with few non-templated insertions.

Libraries were prepared by immunoSEQ multiplex PCR; TCRdb keeps only in-frame clonotypes and omits some of them. Of about 18,000 clones in the sample, about 92% are singletons; the top ten hold 0.75% to 0.9%. For this clone: The antigen is not known.

Sorted regulatory T cells were CD4-positive, CD25-high and CD127-low or negative. Healthy unrelated donors supplied the control samples. Germline V gene sequence: CDR1 LNHDA, CDR2 SQIVND (reference sequence). This CDR3 is built from 14 residues. V lost 1 base and J 13 bases, leaving 19 bases between the germline ends. The sequence came from a human donor in good health. The material sequenced was CD4+CD25+ Tregs sorted from PBMCs. The chain uses TRBV19 and TRBJ1-2; D ambiguous. This CDR3 is CASSIGNSQAVRTF. The DNA of the CDR3 is TGTGCCAGTAGTATAGGCAACTCCCAGGCTGTCCGCACCTTC. Complete variable domain (other parts from reference TRBV19 and TRBJ1-2): DGGITQSPKYLFRKEGQNVTLSCEQNLNHDAMYWYRQDPGQGLRLIYYSQIVNDFQKGDIAEGYSVSREKKESFPLTVTSAQKNPTAFYLCASSIGNSQAVRTFGSGTRLTVV.